A single sample gave rise to the 28 T cell receptor beta chains below, sequenced in a study of blood T cell repertoires in COVID-19. Profiled with immunoSEQ multiplex PCR; TCRdb holds only in-frame clones, not every one. The sample holds around 400,000 clones; more than 75% are singletons and the top ten take under 11%. The sequenced sample consisted of peripheral blood. The receptors stem from a woman younger than 45 with COVID-19, enrolled during active disease.

The J gene is TRBJ2-7, the V gene TRBV2; 8 bases fit TRBD2. Germline CDR1 reads SNHLY; CDR2 reads FYNNEI. Trimming took 6 bases from V and 4 from J; bases not matched to a gene: 11. CDR3 length: 15 amino acids. The CDR3 sequence is CASRLQLAATYEQYF. The CDR3 nucleotides are TGTGCCAGCAGGCTTCAACTAGCGGCGACGTACGAGCAGTACTTC.

J is TRBJ2-2 and V is TRBV19; 9 bases are a match to TRBD2. The CDR3 is made up of 15 amino acids. Unmatched junction bases numbered 7, after V lost 5 bases and J lost 6 bases. Germline CDR1 LNHDA, CDR2 SQIVND (reference sequence). The CDR3 DNA reads as TGTGCCAGTAGTCCCCTAGCGGGGCAGGCCGGGGAGCTGTTTTTT. Protein sequence: CASSPLAGQAGELFF. Filled out from reference TRBV19 and TRBJ2-2, the complete variable domain reads DGGITQSPKYLFRKEGQNVTLSCEQNLNHDAMYWYRQDPGQGLRLIYYSQIVNDFQKGDIAEGYSVSREKKESFPLTVTSAQKNPTAFYLCASSPLAGQAGELFFGEGSRLTVL.

The rearrangement joins TRBV28 to TRBJ2-2; D is unclear. The CDR3 covers 16 residues. Trimming cost V 6 bases and J 6 bases, with 20 bases left between them. CDR1 is MDHEN and CDR2 is SYDVKM in the germline V gene. The CDR3 DNA reads TGTGCCAGCAGCATGAAAACAGAAGGATGGGCCGGGGAGCTGTTTTTT. Translated: CASSMKTEGWAGELFF.

The chain uses TRBV14 and TRBJ2-1; 10 bases line up with TRBD2. The germline CDR1 and CDR2 sequences are SGHDN and FVKESK. The CDR3 has 18 amino acids. Trimming took 4 bases from V and 9 from J; bases not matched to a gene: 18. CDR3 sequence: CASSLKYPSGSSLGEQFF. DNA for the CDR3: TGTGCCAGCAGCCTCAAATACCCTAGCGGGAGTTCCCTTGGTGAGCAGTTCTTC.

V is TRBV7-8 and J is TRBJ2-1; D gene ambiguous. From germline, CDR1 is SGHVS and CDR2 FQNEAQ. CDR3 length: 12 amino acids. V lost 5 bases, J lost 6 bases, and 8 bases lay in between. The CDR3 loop reads CASSRSPNEQFF. For the CDR3, the DNA is TGTGCCAGCAGCCGATCTCCCAATGAGCAGTTCTTC.

This chain links TRBV5-1 with TRBJ2-1, with TRBD1 identical over 9 bases. Germline V gene sequence: CDR1 SGHRS, CDR2 YFSETQ. The CDR3 is 17 amino acids. After removal of 5 bases from V and 0 bases from J, the junction contained 9 bases not matched to a gene. The CDR3 coding sequence is TGCGCCAGCAGATCCGGGACAGGGTCCAGCTCCTACAATGAGCAGTTCTTC. This encodes CASRSGTGSSSYNEQFF.

This chain uses TRBV29-1 with TRBJ2-1; D is perhaps TRBD2 (6 bases). From germline, CDR1 is SQVTM and CDR2 ANQGSEA. This CDR3 region has 13 residues. Between the trimmed V and J ends, which lost 5 bases and 0 bases, there was a span of 8 bases. The CDR3 sequence is CSVYGSSYNEQFF. DNA for the CDR3: TGCAGCGTTTACGGGAGCTCCTACAATGAGCAGTTCTTC.

The chain has TRBV7-2 and TRBJ1-6; the D is unclear. The CDR3 has 16 amino acids. Germline V gene data show CDR1 as SGHTA and CDR2 as FQGNSA. The V gene lost 1 base and the J gene lost 9 bases, with 16 bases spanning the gap. The CDR3 bases are TGTGCCAGCAGCTTAGGTGTCGGGCGTCGGGGTTCACCCCTCCACTTT. Protein sequence: CASSLGVGRRGSPLHF.

This rearrangement joins TRBV24-1 to TRBJ2-1, with D possibly TRBD2 on 6 matching bases. The CDR3 loop spans 15 amino acids. Between the trimmed V and J ends, which lost 0 bases and 3 bases, there was a span of 8 bases. CDR1 and CDR2 (germline): KGHDR, SFDVKD. The CDR3 sequence is CATSDLGEDYNEQFF. CDR3 nucleotide sequence: TGTGCCACCAGTGATTTGGGGGAGGACTACAATGAGCAGTTCTTC.

The chain employs TRBV9 and TRBJ2-1; TRBD2 agrees at 11 bases. There are 14 residues in the CDR3. Per the germline V gene, CDR1 is SGDLS and CDR2 is YYNGEE. V lost 0 bases to trimming and J lost 10 bases; unmatched junction nucleotides: 3. The CDR3 sequence: CASSVGGLAGEQFF. CDR3 DNA: TGTGCCAGCAGCGTAGGAGGACTAGCGGGCGAGCAGTTCTTC.

This chain connects TRBV2 to TRBJ2-3; perhaps TRBD1 as D (6 bases). This CDR3 comprises 13 residues. Trimming took 4 bases from V and 5 from J, leaving 10 bases between them. Germline V gene sequence: CDR1 SNHLY, CDR2 FYNNEI. In nucleotides, the CDR3 is TGTGCCAGCAGTGGACAGGTCGAAGATACGCAGTATTTT. As protein: CASSGQVEDTQYF.

Here the CDR3 reads CASSPDTVGEQFF. The CDR3 coding sequence is TGTGCCAGCAGCCCAGACACTGTAGGTGAGCAGTTCTTC. This sequence joins TRBV7-9 and TRBJ2-1; D not resolved. This CDR3 has 13 amino acids. CDR1 and CDR2 (germline): SEHNR, FQNEAQ (reference sequence). V lost 5 bases, J lost 9 bases, and 14 bases lay in between.

The CDR3 is CASSLSLRQGVSYTF. CDR3 nucleotide sequence: TGTGCCAGCAGTTTATCATTGAGACAGGGGGTTTCCTACACCTTC. The rearrangement links TRBV28 to TRBJ1-2; 9 bases agree with TRBD1. J gave up 10 bases and V 1 base, and 10 bases lay outside the gene matches. Germline-derived CDR1 and CDR2 are MDHEN and SYDVKM. CDR3 size: 15 residues.

This sequence joins TRBV5-1 and TRBJ2-7; 8 bases are shared with TRBD1. The germline V gene has CDR1 SGHRS and CDR2 YFSETQ. J lost 6 bases, V lost 0 bases, and 5 bases had no gene match. The CDR3 runs 14 residues. The CDR3: CASSLDQGAREQYF. The DNA of the CDR3 is TGCGCCAGCAGCTTGGATCAGGGGGCGCGCGAGCAGTACTTC.

This clone is a singleton in its sample. The gene calls are TRBV4-1 and TRBJ1-4; possibly TRBD1 for D (6 bases). Germline values: CDR1 MGHRA, CDR2 YSYEKL. CDR3 length: 14 amino acids. V lost 0 bases and J lost 14, with 16 bases in between. The DNA for the CDR3 is TGCGCCAGCAGCCAAGATTCCGGCACGGACAGCCTGTTTTTT. Its translation is CASSQDSGTDSLFF.

The V call is TRBV6-5, the J call TRBJ1-4; 8 positions agree with TRBD1. CDR1 and CDR2 (germline): MNHEY, SVGAGI. This CDR3 has 15 amino acids. V lost 6 bases, J lost 8 bases, and 11 bases stayed unmatched. DNA for the CDR3: TGTGCCAGCAGCGGACCGGACAGGGCGAGGGAAAAACTGTTTTTT. Its translation: CASSGPDRAREKLFF.

This chain links TRBV7-8 with TRBJ2-1; TRBD2 matches at 8 bases. After removal of 1 base from V and 9 bases from J, the junction contained 8 bases not matched to a gene. The CDR3 length is 15 residues. Per the germline V gene, CDR1 is SGHVS and CDR2 is FQNEAQ. The DNA of the CDR3 is TGTGCCAGCAGCTTAGGGTACCGGGAGGGCTCTGAGCAGTTCTTC. Translated, it gives CASSLGYREGSEQFF.

This chain uses TRBV5-6 with TRBJ2-5, with a possible D match to TRBD1 (6 bases). Germline CDR1 and CDR2: SGHDT and YYEEEE. The CDR3 is 15 amino acids. The germline V and J ends were trimmed by 2 bases and 5 bases, with 16 bases remaining between them. The CDR3 coding sequence is TGTGCCAGCAGCTTAATAGACAGGCGCGGGGAGACCCAGTACTTC. Protein sequence: CASSLIDRRGETQYF.

The chain joins TRBV10-1 to TRBJ1-1, with TRBD1 as a possible D gene (6 bases). The CDR3 contains 14 residues. The V end lost 5 bases, the J end lost 4 bases, and 14 bases lay between the germline ends. Germline CDR1 WNHNN, CDR2 SYGVQD (reference sequence). CDR3 sequence (DNA): TGCGCCAGCAGTCCCCACAGGGTTGGCACTGAAGCTTTCTTT. Amino acids: CASSPHRVGTEAFF.

The chain links TRBV6-5 to TRBJ2-7, with 8 nucleotides matching TRBD1. Germline loops: CDR1 MNHEY, CDR2 SVGAGI. V lost 6 bases, J lost 7 bases, and 8 bases stayed unmatched. CDR3 length: 13 amino acids. CDR3 DNA: TGTGCCAGCAGCCTTCAGGGGGCGCAGGAGCAGTACTTC. This encodes CASSLQGAQEQYF.

The CDR3 nucleotides read TGCGCCAGCAGCCAAGAGACTAGCGGTTATTCCTACGAGCAGTACTTC. Residues: CASSQETSGYSYEQYF. This chain uses TRBV4-1 with TRBJ2-7; TRBD2 matches 9 bases. The CDR3 contains 16 residues. CDR1 and CDR2 from the germline V gene are MGHRA and YSYEKL. J lost 1 base, V lost 0 bases, and 4 bases had no gene match.

V and J are TRBV7-2 and TRBJ2-1; TRBD2 matches 11 bases. The trim removed 2 bases at V and 9 bases at J, leaving 6 bases unmatched. Per the germline V gene, CDR1 is SGHTA and CDR2 is FQGNSA. The CDR3 loop spans 15 amino acids. The CDR3, as DNA: TGTGCCAGCAGCTTACGAGTACTAGCGGGAGTTGAGCAGTTCTTC. Its protein product is CASSLRVLAGVEQFF.

This clone has only a few counts. This chain uses TRBV4-1 with TRBJ2-2, with TRBD2 matching over 10 bases. The CDR3 has 17 residues. In germline, CDR1 is MGHRA, CDR2 YSYEKL. V was clipped by 3 bases and J by 4 bases; unmatched bases: 8. The CDR3 spells CASSHPGAGGPTGELFF. As DNA, the CDR3 is TGCGCCAGCAGCCACCCCGGAGCGGGAGGGCCCACCGGGGAGCTGTTTTTT.

The chain joins TRBV2 to TRBJ2-2; 8 nucleotides agree with TRBD2. The CDR3 consists of 16 residues. Germline CDR1 reads SNHLY; CDR2 reads FYNNEI. The V and J ends lost 5 bases and 0 bases, in that order; junction bases with no gene match: 5. CDR3 amino acids: CASSTIAGTNTGELFF. The CDR3 DNA reads TGTGCCAGCAGTACCATAGCGGGAACGAACACCGGGGAGCTGTTTTTT.

The CDR3 coding sequence is TGCGCCAGCAGCCAGGCCCTGGTTCCGGGATTGAAGCAGTTCTTC. Its translation is CASSQALVPGLKQFF. This chain uses TRBV4-1 with TRBJ2-1; D may be TRBD2 (5 bases). Germline CDR1 reads MGHRA; CDR2 reads YSYEKL. The CDR3 consists of 15 residues. The V end was cut by 3 bases, the J end by 11 bases, with 20 bases between.

The CDR3 region is CASSLVAAYNEQFF. In DNA, the CDR3 is TGTGCCAGCAGTTTGGTAGCGGCCTACAATGAGCAGTTCTTC. V and J are TRBV28 and TRBJ2-1; possible D gene TRBD2, 6 bases. There are 14 residues in the CDR3. Germline V lookup: CDR1 MDHEN, CDR2 SYDVKM. The ends were cut back, 3 bases at V and 2 bases at J, with 8 bases in the middle. Full variable domain (rest looked up from reference TRBV28 and TRBJ2-1): DVKVTQSSRYLVKRTGEKVFLECVQDMDHENMFWYRQDPGLGLRLIYFSYDVKMKEKGDIPEGYSVSREKKERFSLILESASTNQTSMYLCASSLVAAYNEQFFGPGTRLTVL.

The chain employs TRBV28 and TRBJ2-1; the match to TRBD2 covers 13 bases. The ends lost 6 bases at V and 8 bases at J; junction bases unmatched: 13. This CDR3 has 17 residues. Germline CDR1 reads MDHEN; CDR2 reads SYDVKM. This CDR3 reads CASSRLAGGSQFDEQFF. The CDR3 region has the DNA TGTGCCAGCAGCCGACTAGCGGGAGGATCACAGTTCGATGAGCAGTTCTTC.

The rearrangement links TRBV24-1 to TRBJ2-2, with D uncertain. This CDR3 comprises 14 residues. V was pared by 7 bases and J by 6 bases, with 14 bases between. The germline V gene encodes CDR1 KGHDR and CDR2 SFDVKD. The CDR3 loop is CATRRNERSGELFF. The CDR3 coding sequence is TGTGCCACCAGGAGAAATGAGAGGTCCGGGGAGCTGTTTTTT.